This T cell receptor (beta chain) was observed in a study of blood T cells in healthy people across ages. Germline V gene data show CDR1 as SEHNR and CDR2 as FQNEAQ (reference sequence). V gave up 1 base and J gave up 2 bases; unmatched junction bases: 4. This CDR3 region has 15 residues. A sample-barcoded 5' primer and a J-beta primer mix were used in a second PCR of about 6 to 12 cycles. One entry per CDR3 protein results from TCRdb running MiXCR on the 5' RACE reads. The table has approximately 1.5 million distinct CDR3 sequences, approximately 43% seen once. This receptor was taken from a woman in her late teens or twenties in good health. This chain connects TRBV7-9 to TRBJ2-7, with TRBD2 matching over 8 bases. The specimen was blood. CDR3 sequence reads: CASSLVAGTPYEQYF. The CDR3 DNA is TGTGCCAGCAGCTTAGTAGCGGGAACCCCCTACGAGCAGTACTTC.